This T cell receptor beta chain comes out of a study of cytomegalovirus exposure and HLA in healthy donors. Study-wide context: Earlier sequencing of 150 million to 200 million T cells yielded about 120 million unique TCR beta sequences. General study points: The classifier reportedly diagnosed cytomegalovirus status with high sensitivity and specificity. Later analysis identified several of the most significant clusters that appeared linked to common viral pathogens. A later examination showed that TCR association rates differed by HLA locus, with DRB1 most and HLA-C fewest.

In regard to this clone: Antigen unknown.

Primers for the PCR totalled 60 Vbeta and 13 Jbeta. Libraries were prepared by immunoSEQ multiplex PCR; TCRdb keeps only in-frame clonotypes and omits some of them. Altogether some 150,000 clones are present, roughly 79% being singletons, with the ten largest covering just under 5%. The sample was PBMCs. The clonotype originates from a woman aged 18-29 years in good health and CMV-seropositive.

CDR3 sequence: CASSFPTGYGYTF. The CDR3 nucleotides read TGTGCCAGCAGTTTCCCGACAGGCTATGGCTACACCTTC. The V call is TRBV27, the J call TRBJ1-2, with D tentatively TRBD1 (6 bases). Germline assignment: CDR1 MNHEY and CDR2 SMNVEV (reference sequence). The CDR3 contains 13 residues. V was pared by 3 bases and J by 4 bases, with 9 bases between.